The sequence of this T cell receptor (beta chain) was determined in a study of shared clonotypes between healthy human individuals. From germline, CDR1 is SGHTA and CDR2 FQGNSA. The CDR3 totals 15 residues. The V and J ends lost 2 bases and 1 base, in that order; junction bases with no gene match: 1. Sequencing used immunoSEQ multiplex PCR; TCRdb keeps in-frame clones, though not all of them. The data show about 510,000 clones, with about 80% seen just once and roughly an eighth held by the top ten. Sequencing was performed on PBMCs. The rearrangement uses TRBV7-2 and TRBJ2-1; 8 bases line up with TRBD1. The clonotype was recovered from a woman in her forties in good health. Some clones in this sample may be carry-over from other donors' samples. CDR3 sequence: CASSLRTGSYNEQFF. Here the CDR3 DNA reads TGTGCCAGCAGCTTAAGGACAGGGTCCTACAATGAGCAGTTCTTC. The variable domain in full, completed from reference TRBV7-2 and TRBJ2-1, reads GAGVSQSPSNKVTEKGKDVELRCDPISGHTALYWYRQSLGQGLEFLIYFQGNSAPDKSGLPSDRFSAERTGGSVSTLTIQRTQQEDSAVYLCASSLRTGSYNEQFFGPGTRLTVL.